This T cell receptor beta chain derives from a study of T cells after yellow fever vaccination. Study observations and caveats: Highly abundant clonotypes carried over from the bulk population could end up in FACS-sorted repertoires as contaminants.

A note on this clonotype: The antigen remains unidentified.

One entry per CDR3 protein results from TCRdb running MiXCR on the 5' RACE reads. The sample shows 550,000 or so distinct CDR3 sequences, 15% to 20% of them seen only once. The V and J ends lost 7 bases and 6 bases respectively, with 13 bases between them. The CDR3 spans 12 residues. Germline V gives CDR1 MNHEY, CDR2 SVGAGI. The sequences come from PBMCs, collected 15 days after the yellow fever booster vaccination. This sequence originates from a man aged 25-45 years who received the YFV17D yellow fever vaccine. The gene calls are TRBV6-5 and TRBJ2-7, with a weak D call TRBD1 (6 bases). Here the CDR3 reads CASIGQGIEQYF. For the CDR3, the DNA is TGTGCCAGCATAGGGCAGGGGATCGAGCAGTACTTC.